This T cell receptor beta chain was found in a study of human T cells and chemical hapten exposure. Study at large: Weekly scalp doses of diphenylcyclopropenone were given to patients during the approximately 25-week study.

The V gene's germline CDR1 is KGHSH and CDR2 LQKENI. Trimming shortened V by 2 bases and J by 2 bases, and 5 bases separated the two germline ends. This CDR3 region has 13 residues. Using its own MiXCR run on the RACE reads, TCRdb lists one record per CDR3 protein. In the table there are roughly 100,000 distinct CDR3 sequences, approximately 11% of which are singletons. At least ten counts were recorded for this clonotype. Time point defined: pre-sensitization, week 0. Treatment here: therapeutic diphenylcyclopropenone sensitization with weekly scalp DPC. This sample comprised whole blood, obtained in connection with sensitization to the hapten diphenylcyclopropenone (DPC). This TCR was sampled from a woman aged 55-70 years with alopecia areata. Some clones in this sample may be carry-over from other donors' samples. The V call is TRBV18, the J call TRBJ2-3; D is unresolved. The DNA for the CDR3 is TGTGCCAGCTCACCAGGGAACACAGATACGCAGTATTTT. This encodes CASSPGNTDTQYF.